Following are 19 T cell receptor beta chains from one sample sequenced in a study of CD8 T cells in Susac syndrome. Reverse transcription of 0.5 to 1 ug RNA was performed with random hexamers. TCRdb analysed the immunoSEQ multiplex PCR reads with MiXCR anew, one entry per CDR3 protein. The sample lists fewer than 150,000 distinct CDR3 sequences, over 90% occurring once. The sequenced sample was CD4+ T cells from PBMCs. Receptor source: a human donor in good health.

This sequence joins TRBV20-1 and TRBJ2-1; the match to TRBD2 covers 8 bases. The V and J ends lost 3 bases and 2 bases, in that order; junction bases with no gene match: 6. The CDR3 totals 15 residues. Germline CDR1 DFQATT, CDR2 SNEGSKA (reference sequence). The CDR3 protein is CSASGRARTYNEQFF. Here the CDR3 DNA reads TGCAGTGCTAGCGGGAGGGCCAGGACCTACAATGAGCAGTTCTTC.

The chain recombines TRBV6-1 with TRBJ2-6; 7 bases match TRBD2. The length of the CDR3 is 17 residues. J lost 1 base, V lost 6 bases, and 9 bases had no gene match. Germline V gene sequence: CDR1 MNHNS, CDR2 SASEGT. CDR3 protein: CASRPAGVQSGANVLTF. In nucleotides, the CDR3 is TGTGCCAGCAGGCCGGCGGGAGTTCAATCTGGGGCCAACGTCCTGACTTTC.

The V gene is TRBV30, the J gene TRBJ2-1, with a weak D call TRBD2 (5 bases). The ends were cut back, 0 bases at V and 9 bases at J, with 12 bases in the middle. The CDR3 consists of 13 residues. Germline lookup yields CDR1 GTSNPN and CDR2 SVGIG (reference sequence). The CDR3 coding sequence is TGTGCCTGGAGTGTACAGAGGGCCGGTGAGCAGTTCTTC. Translating it yields CAWSVQRAGEQFF.

CDR3 amino acids: CSVDPRGETQYF. CDR3 bases: TGCAGCGTTGACCCCCGCGGGGAGACCCAGTACTTC. The V call is TRBV29-1, the J call TRBJ2-5, with D possibly being TRBD2 (5 bases). This CDR3 has 12 amino acids. V lost 3 bases, J lost 5 bases, and 10 bases lay in between. Germline V gene sequence: CDR1 SQVTM, CDR2 ANQGSEA. Drawing the rest from reference TRBV29-1 and TRBJ2-5, the complete variable domain is SAVISQKPSRDICQRGTSLTIQCQVDSQVTMMFWYRQQPGQSLTLIATANQGSEATYESGFVIDKFPISRPNLTFSTLTVSNMSPEDSSIYLCSVDPRGETQYFGPGTRLLVL.

The rearrangement uses TRBV6-1 and TRBJ1-5; a weak D match, TRBD1 (5 bases). Per the germline V gene, CDR1 is MNHNS and CDR2 is SASEGT. The CDR3 spans 14 residues. Trimming left V 0 bases short and J 2 bases short, with 5 bases between. The CDR3 nucleotides read TGTGCCAGCAGTGAAGCAGGGGGCAATCAGCCCCAGCATTTT. Amino acids: CASSEAGGNQPQHF.

The V gene is TRBV20-1, the J gene TRBJ2-3; D gene unclear. Germline V gene sequence: CDR1 DFQATT, CDR2 SNEGSKA (reference sequence). V was trimmed by 6 bases and J by 0 bases, leaving 13 bases between them. The CDR3 length is 14 residues. The CDR3 is CSARHGPSTDTQYF. DNA for the CDR3: TGCAGTGCCCGGCACGGGCCTAGCACAGATACGCAGTATTTT.

The table lists this clonotype with a count of one. The chain carries TRBV7-9 and TRBJ1-1, with 7 bases lining up with TRBD1. The germline CDR1 and CDR2 sequences are SEHNR and FQNEAQ (reference sequence). The junction had 4 bases not matched to a gene; V was cut back by 5 bases and J by 4 bases. The CDR3 consists of 13 residues. DNA for the CDR3: TGTGCCAGCAGCCCAGGGGGGACCACTGAAGCTTTCTTT. Residues: CASSPGGTTEAFF. The variable domain in full, completed from reference TRBV7-9 and TRBJ1-1, reads DTGVSQNPRHKITKRGQNVTFRCDPISEHNRLYWYRQTLGQGPEFLTYFQNEAQLEKSRLLSDRFSAERPKGSFSTLEIQRTEQGDSAMYLCASSPGGTTEAFFGQGTRLTVV.

This clonotype was seen once. This sequence joins TRBV12-3 or TRBV12-4 and TRBJ2-4, with D perhaps TRBD1 (6 bases). CDR3 size: 14 residues. Trimming stripped 8 bases from V and 0 bases from J, with 11 bases between. The CDR3 coding sequence is TGTGCCAGCCGACAGGACATAGCCAAAAACATTCAGTACTTC. Amino acids: CASRQDIAKNIQYF.

This clonotype came up once. J is TRBJ1-2 and V is TRBV28; 7 bases align to TRBD1. V dropped 6 bases and J dropped 7; count of bases not matched to a gene: 8. CDR1 MDHEN and CDR2 SYDVKM come from the germline V gene. The CDR3 has 13 residues. CDR3 sequence: CASRPTGFRGYTF. CDR3 bases: TGTGCCAGCAGACCGACAGGGTTTCGTGGCTACACCTTC.

V and J are TRBV29-1 and TRBJ2-3; no clear D gene. Germline V lookup: CDR1 SQVTM, CDR2 ANQGSEA. The V end was cut by 4 bases, the J end by 2 bases, with 7 bases between. This CDR3 comprises 12 residues. This CDR3 is CSVGGDTDTQYF. CDR3 in DNA: TGCAGCGTTGGTGGGGACACAGATACGCAGTATTTT.

The genes are TRBV28 and TRBJ2-7; TRBD1 agrees at 8 bases. The germline gives CDR1 MDHEN, CDR2 SYDVKM. Germline trimming cut 6 bases from V and 4 bases from J; bases unmatched to any gene: 5. This CDR3 is 13 amino acids long. The CDR3 sequence: CASRQGVTYEQYF. The DNA of the CDR3 is TGTGCCAGCAGACAGGGGGTTACGTACGAGCAGTACTTC.

The rearrangement uses TRBV11-2 and TRBJ1-1; no reliable D call. CDR3 length equals 13 residues. V lost 1 base to trimming and J lost 7 bases, with 10 bases between them. Germline V lookup: CDR1 SGHAT, CDR2 FQNNGV. The CDR3 loop is CASSLVPISEAFF. CDR3 in DNA: TGTGCCAGCAGCTTAGTACCCATAAGTGAAGCTTTCTTT.

This sequence joins TRBV5-4 and TRBJ2-6, with D hard to call. Trimming cost V 4 bases and J 2 bases, with 7 bases left between them. The CDR3 spans 14 residues. Germline loops: CDR1 SGHNT, CDR2 YYREEE (reference sequence). The CDR3 region has the DNA TGTGCCAGCAGCCTGAGGACTGGGGCCAACGTCCTGACTTTC. This codes for CASSLRTGANVLTF.

V usage is TRBV3-1 and J usage is TRBJ2-2; D is undetermined. Per germline, CDR1 LGHDT and CDR2 YNNKEL (reference sequence). Trimming removed 1 base at V and 8 bases at J, with 11 bases between. The CDR3 is 14 residues long. CDR3 amino acids: CASSQVTWEGELFF. DNA of the CDR3: TGTGCCAGCAGCCAAGTAACGTGGGAAGGGGAGCTGTTTTTT.

This clonotype has just one count. As DNA, the CDR3 is TGCAGCGTTGAAGGCCTAGCGGGGGGGAATAACTACAATGAGCAGTTCTTC. Translated: CSVEGLAGGNNYNEQFF. The V call is TRBV29-1, the J call TRBJ2-1, with TRBD2 matching over 12 bases. Germline assignment: CDR1 SQVTM and CDR2 ANQGSEA. The length of the CDR3 is 17 residues. The J segment lost 3 bases and the V segment lost 1 base, leaving 7 bases of the junction unmatched.

The chain's CDR3 is CASTPSGDAYEQYF. In nucleotides, the CDR3 is TGTGCCAGCACCCCAAGTGGGGACGCCTACGAGCAGTACTTC. This chain joins TRBV12-3 or TRBV12-4 and TRBJ2-7; tentatively, D is TRBD1 or TRBD2 (5 bases each). The V gene lost 7 bases and the J gene lost 2 bases, with 15 bases spanning the gap. The CDR3 is 14 amino acids.

This chain links TRBV29-1 with TRBJ2-7; D call uncertain. V was cut by 5 bases and J by 3 bases, with 8 bases left in between. Germline V gene sequence: CDR1 SQVTM, CDR2 ANQGSEA. The CDR3 runs 11 residues. The CDR3: CSVLGYYEQYF. The CDR3 DNA sequence: TGCAGCGTTCTAGGGTACTACGAGCAGTACTTC.

The chain uses TRBV5-1 and TRBJ2-3, with 10 bases matching TRBD1. Trimming at V came to 2 bases and at J to 1 base, leaving 7 bases not matched to a gene. Germline CDR1 and CDR2: SGHRS and YFSETQ. CDR3 length: 17 residues. The CDR3 here is CASSFSPGTGGTDTQYF. The CDR3 nucleotides are TGCGCCAGCAGCTTCTCCCCCGGGACAGGGGGCACAGATACGCAGTATTTT.

V and J are TRBV27 and TRBJ2-3; D is possibly TRBD2 (5 bases). V shed 3 bases and J shed 0 bases, with 13 bases lying between them. In germline, CDR1 is MNHEY, CDR2 SMNVEV (reference sequence). This CDR3 region has 16 residues. The CDR3 protein is CASSFGGRGSTDTQYF. The CDR3 nucleotides are TGTGCCAGCAGTTTCGGCGGAAGAGGGAGCACAGATACGCAGTATTTT.